Sequencing of this T cell receptor (beta chain) was carried out in a study of identical twins. The trim removed 6 bases at V and 7 bases at J, leaving 13 bases unmatched. The CDR3 length is 15 residues. Germline V lookup: CDR1 MNHEY, CDR2 SVGEGT. It was template switching that added a universal primer site, and there were unique molecular identifiers on the cDNA. TCRdb used MiXCR to reprocess the 5' RACE reads, holding one entry per CDR3 protein. The sample consists of approximately 220,000 distinct CDR3 sequences, 7.5% of them appearing once. Study results and limitations: With abundant cord blood beta clonotypes, insertions were fewer; memory repertoires showed no such pattern.

This clonotype was counted ten times or more. Its specificity is unknown. Another study also made use of these data, one on yellow fever vaccine responses in identical twins.

Sequenced material: memory (CD45RO+) T cells sorted from blood. The source is a woman aged 18 to 35 in good health. V usage is TRBV6-2 or TRBV6-3 and J usage is TRBJ1-1; 8 bases fit TRBD1. The CDR3 here is CASSPSRTGIGEAFF. CDR3 DNA: TGTGCCAGCAGCCCTTCAAGGACAGGGATCGGTGAAGCTTTCTTT.